This is a list of T cell receptor beta chains from one sample in a study of Ad26.COV2.S vaccination and SARS-CoV-2 variants. The table came from immunoSEQ multiplex PCR; TCRdb's copy has only in-frame clones and leaves some out. The sample includes 300,000 to 400,000 clones, 88% of them seen just once. The sequencing used peripheral blood, collected in a trial of Ad26.COV2.S vaccine versus placebo. These receptors were collected from a person aged 18 to 59 who received the Ad26.COV2.S COVID-19 vaccine or a placebo. Both conserved end residues are part of each CDR3. D genes are given only for firm matches. Clone size appears in some rows only: once, few, many, or a class for an expanded clone.

>TRBJ1-1|TRBV6-1|NA|TRBD1
CASSEVGQAEAFF
TGTGCCAGCAGTGAAGTGGGACAGGCTGAAGCTTTCTTT
>TRBJ2-7|TRBV6-2/TRBV6-3|NA|TRBD1
CASSSKKTGGSYEQYF
TGTGCCAGCAGTTCCAAAAAGACAGGGGGCTCCTACGAGCAGTACTTC
>TRBJ2-5|TRBV11-2|NA|NA
CASRPVSGYQETQYF
TGTGCCAGCAGACCTGTTTCAGGGTACCAAGAGACCCAGTACTTC
>TRBJ2-6|TRBV24-1|NA|NA
CATSDLPSGANVLTF
TGTGCCACCAGTGATTTGCCATCTGGGGCCAACGTCCTGACTTTC
>TRBJ1-1|TRBV6-2/TRBV6-3|few|TRBD1
CASSYFAGGGEAFF
TGTGCCAGCAGTTACTTCGCAGGGGGAGGTGAAGCTTTCTTT
>TRBJ1-2|TRBV10-3|NA|NA
CAIQESSGASYGYTF
TGTGCCATCCAGGAATCTTCAGGGGCTTCCTATGGCTACACCTTC
>TRBJ1-2|TRBV19|NA|NA
CASSYTKVYGYTF
TGTGCCAGTAGCTATACCAAGGTCTATGGCTACACCTTC
>TRBJ1-2|TRBV5-4|NA|NA
CASSLEPGRGYTF
TGTGCCAGCAGCTTGGAGCCCGGAAGGGGCTACACCTTC
>TRBJ2-1|TRBV6-4|NA|TRBD2
CASSPGDGGAYEQFF
TGTGCCAGCAGCCCCGGGGACGGGGGGGCTTATGAGCAGTTCTTC
>TRBJ1-1|TRBV28|NA|NA
CASSGEVNLF
TGTGCCAGCAGTGGGGAAGTAAATCTCTTT
>TRBJ1-1|TRBV5-1|NA|NA
CASSSFGGAQPGTEAFF
TGCGCCAGCAGCTCCTTCGGGGGAGCACAGCCGGGCACTGAAGCTTTCTTT
>TRBJ1-1|TRBV7-3|NA|NA
CASSLLRVMNTEAFF
TGTGCCAGCAGCTTACTTAGAGTTATGAACACTGAAGCTTTCTTT
>TRBJ2-5|TRBV2|NA|TRBD2
CASILGLVGLAGGETQYF
TGTGCCAGCATCCTAGGCCTGGTTGGGCTAGCGGGAGGAGAGACCCAGTACTTC
>TRBJ2-1|TRBV10-3|NA|NA
CAISESGVYNEQFF
TGTGCCATCAGTGAGTCGGGTGTTTACAATGAGCAGTTCTTC
>TRBJ1-1|TRBV19|NA|TRBD1
CASSLDRVENTEAFF
TGTGCCAGTAGCCTCGACAGGGTGGAGAACACTGAAGCTTTCTTT
>TRBJ2-1|TRBV7-2|once|NA
CASSSRGVGNEQFF
TGTGCCAGCAGCTCAAGGGGCGTCGGGAATGAGCAGTTCTTC
>TRBJ1-5|TRBV5-1|NA|NA
CASSLAPGASGQPQHF
TGCGCCAGCAGCTTGGCCCCGGGGGCGTCGGGTCAGCCCCAGCATTTT
>TRBJ2-2|TRBV2|NA|TRBD1
CASRRAQGPTGELFF
TGTGCCAGCAGGAGAGCACAGGGGCCGACCGGGGAGCTGTTTTTT
>TRBJ2-7|TRBV7-3|few|TRBD2
CATSSGSSYEQYF
TGTGCCACCTCTAGCGGGAGCTCCTACGAGCAGTACTTC
>TRBJ1-6|TRBV4-3|few|NA
CASSQDSQSSYNSPLHF
TGCGCCAGCAGCCAAGATTCCCAGAGCTCCTATAATTCACCCCTCCACTTT
>TRBJ2-7|TRBV6-1|NA|NA
CASSEAGGPYEQYF
TGTGCCAGCAGTGAAGCGGGGGGTCCCTACGAGCAGTACTTC
>TRBJ1-1|TRBV13|NA|NA
CASSPPGPTEAFF
TGTGCCAGCAGCCCGCCGGGACCCACTGAAGCTTTCTTT
>TRBJ1-1|TRBV7-2|NA|NA
CASSLSGYAEAFF
TGTGCCAGCAGCTTGTCGGGGTACGCTGAAGCTTTCTTT
>TRBJ1-2|TRBV28|NA|TRBD1
CASSSTGGGYTF
TGTGCCAGCAGTTCAACAGGGGGCGGCTACACCTTC
>TRBJ1-2|TRBV28|NA|TRBD1
CASSFRGAQGFNYGYTF
TGTGCCAGCAGTTTCAGGGGGGCGCAAGGGTTCAACTATGGCTACACCTTC
>TRBJ2-5|TRBV28|NA|TRBD2
CASSSGLAEETQYF
TGTGCCAGCAGTTCGGGACTAGCTGAAGAGACCCAGTACTTC
>TRBJ2-3|TRBV27|once|NA
CATRAVPGGWGTDTQYF
TGTGCCACCCGCGCCGTGCCCGGGGGCTGGGGCACAGATACGCAGTATTTT
>TRBJ2-7|TRBV12-3/TRBV12-4|NA|NA
CASTSRGEQYF
TGTGCCAGCACCTCGAGAGGCGAGCAGTACTTC
>TRBJ2-7|TRBV6-1|NA|NA
CASSESLVEQYF
TGTGCCAGCAGTGAAAGCCTAGTCGAGCAGTACTTC
>TRBJ2-5|TRBV7-3|NA|TRBD1
CASSLSGGPIMETQYF
TGTGCCAGCAGCTTGTCAGGGGGCCCGATTATGGAGACCCAGTACTTC
>TRBJ1-2|TRBV30|NA|TRBD1
CAWRPDRVYGYTF
TGTGCCTGGAGACCCGACAGGGTGTATGGCTACACCTTC
>TRBJ2-1|TRBV7-2|NA|TRBD1
CASSLRGQGAYNEQFF
TGTGCCAGCAGCTTAAGGGGACAGGGGGCCTACAATGAGCAGTTCTTC
>TRBJ1-5|TRBV30|NA|NA
CAWNPGGEGNQPQHF
TGTGCCTGGAATCCCGGAGGGGAGGGCAATCAGCCCCAGCATTTT
>TRBJ1-1|TRBV19|NA|NA
CASSRQDLVGTEAFF
TGTGCCAGTAGTCGACAGGACTTGGTTGGCACTGAAGCTTTCTTT
>TRBJ1-1|TRBV11-2|few|NA
CASRLQVSGTEAFF
TGTGCCAGCAGATTACAGGTCAGCGGCACTGAAGCTTTCTTT
>TRBJ1-2|TRBV10-3|NA|NA
CAISGPGTYGGYTF
TGTGCCATCAGTGGACCCGGGACCTATGGTGGCTACACCTTC
>TRBJ2-3|TRBV9|NA|NA
CASSVAQGLDTQYF
TGTGCCAGCAGCGTAGCGCAGGGGTTGGATACGCAGTATTTT
>TRBJ2-6|TRBV5-6|NA|NA
CASRQGFSGANVLTF
TGTGCCAGCAGGCAGGGGTTCTCTGGGGCCAACGTCCTGACTTTC
>TRBJ1-3|TRBV18|NA|TRBD1
CASSPRGTGAGGNTIYF
TGTGCCAGCTCACCCCGCGGGACAGGGGCAGGCGGAAACACCATATATTTT
>TRBJ2-1|TRBV6-6|NA|NA
CASSSYGVHNEQFF
TGTGCCAGCAGTTCCTACGGGGTTCACAATGAGCAGTTCTTC
>TRBJ2-4|TRBV7-3|few|NA
CASSYSGQNIQYF
TGTGCCAGCAGCTACAGTGGACAGAACATTCAGTACTTC